The 32 T cell receptor beta chains below all came from one sample that was sequenced in a study of shared clonotypes between healthy human individuals. Clones were sequenced by immunoSEQ multiplex PCR, and TCRdb holds only the in-frame ones, with some missing. The sample includes roughly 1,500,000 clones, approximately 98.5% of them seen just once. The specimen was naive CD4+ T cells sorted from blood. The subset is: CD45RA+ positively selected. Source of these receptors: a man aged 30 to 39 in good health.

The J gene is TRBJ2-7, the V gene TRBV2; 9 bases are a match to TRBD2. Germline trimming cut 5 bases from V and 1 base from J; bases unmatched to any gene: 9. Looked up from germline, CDR1 is SNHLY and CDR2 is FYNNEI. CDR3 length: 16 amino acids. The CDR3 DNA sequence: TGTGCCAGCAGTCGACTAGCGGCCAACCCATCCTACGAGCAGTACTTC. It encodes CASSRLAANPSYEQYF.

The V call is TRBV5-4, the J call TRBJ2-5; 8 positions match TRBD1. V was pared by 2 bases and J by 2 bases, with 17 bases of the junction left unmatched. The CDR3 is 19 amino acids. Germline V gene sequence: CDR1 SGHNT, CDR2 YYREEE (reference sequence). The CDR3 sequence is CASSLGQGRGAIRQETQYF. Here the CDR3 DNA reads TGTGCCAGCAGCTTAGGACAGGGTAGGGGCGCGATTCGTCAAGAGACCCAGTACTTC. Using reference TRBV5-4 and TRBJ2-5 for the parts outside the CDR3, the full variable domain is ETGVTQSPTHLIKTRGQQVTLRCSSQSGHNTVSWYQQALGQGPQFIFQYYREEENGRGNFPPRFSGLQFPNYSSELNVNALELDDSALYLCASSLGQGRGAIRQETQYFGPGTRLLVL.

The chain couples TRBV5-5 to TRBJ1-5; tentative D call: TRBD1 (6 bases). Per the germline V gene, CDR1 is SGHKS and CDR2 is YYEKEE (reference sequence). The CDR3 runs to 15 residues. The V and J ends lost 2 bases and 6 bases respectively, with 15 bases between them. The CDR3: CASSLNSGRGQPQHF. DNA for the CDR3: TGTGCCAGCAGCTTAAATTCAGGCAGGGGTCAGCCCCAGCATTTT.

The gene calls are TRBV5-1 and TRBJ1-1; TRBD1 matches 7 bases. This CDR3 contains 16 residues. Germline values: CDR1 SGHRS, CDR2 YFSETQ. The J segment lost 4 bases and the V segment lost 0 bases, leaving 9 bases of the junction unmatched. CDR3 region: CASSLEKGAWSTEAFF. As DNA, the CDR3 is TGCGCCAGCAGCTTGGAAAAGGGGGCATGGAGCACTGAAGCTTTCTTT.

V is TRBV7-9 and J is TRBJ2-1, with TRBD1 identical over 8 bases. The CDR3 length is 13 residues. Germline V gives CDR1 SEHNR, CDR2 FQNEAQ (reference sequence). J lost 14 bases, V lost 5 bases, and 11 bases had no gene match. The CDR3 reads CASSLGQGKRKFF. CDR3 sequence (DNA): TGTGCCAGCAGCCTCGGACAGGGAAAGCGAAAGTTCTTC.

This clone was found once. This chain uses TRBV5-6 with TRBJ1-5, with 9 bases identical to TRBD1. This CDR3 has 17 amino acids. The germline gives CDR1 SGHDT, CDR2 YYEEEE. The ends lost 4 bases at V and 1 base at J; junction bases unmatched: 9. CDR3 in amino acids: CASSGTQQGASNQPQHF. The DNA of the CDR3 is TGTGCCAGCAGCGGAACACAACAGGGGGCGAGCAATCAGCCCCAGCATTTT.

The chain recombines TRBV7-9 with TRBJ2-1; 9 bases are a match to TRBD2. V gave up 1 base and J gave up 8 bases; unmatched junction bases: 9. Germline CDR1 reads SEHNR; CDR2 reads FQNEAQ (reference sequence). The CDR3 totals 16 residues. The CDR3 DNA sequence: TGTGCCAGCAGCTTAGGGCGGGTAGCGGGAGCCGATGAGCAGTTCTTC. Translation: CASSLGRVAGADEQFF.

The chain carries TRBV28 and TRBJ1-4; TRBD1 might be the D (5 bases). V was pared by 3 bases and J by 7 bases, with 15 bases between. The germline V gene has CDR1 MDHEN and CDR2 SYDVKM. The CDR3 has 15 amino acids. DNA for the CDR3: TGTGCCAGCAGTTTGGCGGCTTGGGGGACTGAAAAACTGTTTTTT. Protein sequence: CASSLAAWGTEKLFF. Together with reference TRBV28 and TRBJ1-4, the CDR3 gives the full variable domain: DVKVTQSSRYLVKRTGEKVFLECVQDMDHENMFWYRQDPGLGLRLIYFSYDVKMKEKGDIPEGYSVSREKKERFSLILESASTNQTSMYLCASSLAAWGTEKLFFGSGTQLSVL.

The chain couples TRBV4-1 to TRBJ1-3; D remains unclear. Germline-derived CDR1 and CDR2 are MGHRA and YSYEKL. V lost 5 bases to trimming and J lost 2 bases, with 13 bases between them. The CDR3 is made up of 15 amino acids. CDR3 residues: CASSTREGPGNTIYF. CDR3 nucleotides: TGCGCCAGCAGCACCCGAGAGGGCCCTGGAAACACCATATATTTT.

This rearrangement joins TRBV28 to TRBJ2-7, with 13 positions matching TRBD2. From germline, CDR1 is MDHEN and CDR2 SYDVKM. The CDR3 is 15 amino acids. J lost 6 bases, V lost 5 bases, and 7 bases had no gene match. The CDR3 bases are TGTGCCAGCAGTCGCCGGACTAGCGGGAGAGGCGAGCAGTACTTC. Translating gives CASSRRTSGRGEQYF. The whole variable domain, filled in from reference TRBV28 and TRBJ2-7, reads DVKVTQSSRYLVKRTGEKVFLECVQDMDHENMFWYRQDPGLGLRLIYFSYDVKMKEKGDIPEGYSVSREKKERFSLILESASTNQTSMYLCASSRRTSGRGEQYFGPGTRLTVT.

This chain links TRBV29-1 with TRBJ2-1, with D possibly matching TRBD2 (5 bases). Trimming shortened V by 8 bases and J by 9 bases, and 20 bases separated the two germline ends. Germline lookup yields CDR1 SQVTM and CDR2 ANQGSEA. The CDR3 extends over 13 amino acids. The CDR3 sequence is CSSGVKTGGEQFF. The CDR3 DNA reads as TGCAGCAGTGGGGTAAAAACTGGAGGTGAGCAGTTCTTC.

V gene TRBV5-6 combines with J gene TRBJ2-7, with 12 bases that match TRBD1. The germline V gene has CDR1 SGHDT and CDR2 YYEEEE. The ends lost 3 bases at V and 2 bases at J; junction bases unmatched: 6. The CDR3 is 16 amino acids. The CDR3 loop reads CASSWDRGLKTYEQYF. The CDR3 DNA is TGTGCCAGCAGCTGGGACAGGGGGCTAAAGACCTACGAGCAGTACTTC.

This sequence joins TRBV2 and TRBJ2-1; TRBD1 matches at 9 bases. The germline V gene encodes CDR1 SNHLY and CDR2 FYNNEI. The CDR3 runs 12 residues. The junction had 7 bases not matched to a gene; V was cut back by 7 bases and J by 12 bases. Here the CDR3 DNA reads TGTGCCAGCACTCCTACAGGGGGCATGCAGTTCTTC. Its protein product is CASTPTGGMQFF.

This chain links TRBV7-3 with TRBJ2-3, with TRBD1 matching over 7 bases. Germline V gives CDR1 SGHTA, CDR2 FQGTGA. This CDR3 has 16 residues. Losses at the gene ends were 0 bases for V and 4 bases for J; bases not matched to a gene: 7. CDR3 coding DNA: TGTGCCAGCAGCTTAACAGGGGGCGCCTCCTCAGATACGCAGTATTTT. Amino acids: CASSLTGGASSDTQYF.

V usage is TRBV6-5 and J usage is TRBJ2-2; a weak D match, TRBD1 (6 bases). V was cut by 9 bases and J by 2 bases, with 13 bases left in between. Germline V lookup: CDR1 MNHEY, CDR2 SVGAGI. This CDR3 has 14 amino acids. CDR3 nucleotide sequence: TGTGCCAGTCTCTCACAGGGAAACACCGGGGAGCTGTTTTTT. Translating it yields CASLSQGNTGELFF.

J is TRBJ2-7 and V is TRBV18; the D call may be TRBD1 or TRBD2 (5 bases each). The ends were cut back, 2 bases at V and 6 bases at J, with 23 bases in the middle. The germline gives CDR1 KGHSH, CDR2 LQKENI. The CDR3 covers 17 residues. CDR3 DNA sequence: TGTGCCAGCTCACCAGTATCCTTTGGCTCACGGGGCTCCGAGCAGTACTTC. Translation: CASSPVSFGSRGSEQYF.

This clone has only one observation. The rearrangement joins TRBV7-9 to TRBJ2-5; no clear D. Germline values: CDR1 SEHNR, CDR2 FQNEAQ (reference sequence). V lost 5 bases and J 10 bases, leaving 8 bases between the germline ends. The CDR3 contains 10 residues. CDR3 region: CASSTQIQYF. CDR3 nucleotides: TGTGCCAGCAGCACGCAAATCCAGTACTTC.

The gene calls are TRBV19 and TRBJ2-5, with D perhaps matching TRBD2 (7 bases). V was pared by 5 bases and J by 0 bases, with 13 bases between. The CDR3 is made up of 15 amino acids. Germline lookup yields CDR1 LNHDA and CDR2 SQIVND (reference sequence). CDR3 coding DNA: TGTGCCAGTAGTCGTGGGGGGGACAACCAAGAGACCCAGTACTTC. Encoded protein: CASSRGGDNQETQYF.

In its sample, this clone was seen once. This chain joins TRBV28 and TRBJ2-3; no clear D. The V gene's germline CDR1 is MDHEN and CDR2 SYDVKM. V was clipped by 7 bases and J by 0 bases, with 11 bases between them. The CDR3 totals 14 residues. The CDR3 loop reads CASTSMGSTDTQYF. The CDR3 DNA is TGTGCCAGCACCTCCATGGGCAGCACAGATACGCAGTATTTT.

The chain combines TRBV7-6 with TRBJ2-1; D is unclear. Trimming shortened V by 4 bases and J by 4 bases, and 5 bases separated the two germline ends. CDR1 SGHVS and CDR2 FNYEAQ come from the germline V gene. The CDR3 consists of 12 residues. CDR3 bases: TGTGCCAGCAGCTCCCATTACAATGAGCAGTTCTTC. Amino acids: CASSSHYNEQFF.

The chain is built from TRBV6-6 and TRBJ2-7; possibly TRBD1 or TRBD2 for D (5 bases each). CDR3 length: 12 amino acids. Germline CDR1 MNHNY, CDR2 SVGAGI (reference sequence). V lost 6 bases, J lost 7 bases, and 13 bases lay in between. CDR3 loop: CASRQGPGEQYF. The CDR3 DNA is TGTGCCAGCAGGCAGGGACCGGGTGAGCAGTACTTC.

This rearrangement joins TRBV18 to TRBJ2-2; TRBD1 agrees at 9 bases. The CDR3 is made up of 17 amino acids. With 1 base clipped from V and 1 base from J, the junction kept 4 bases outside the gene matches. From germline, CDR1 is KGHSH and CDR2 LQKENI. The DNA of the CDR3 is TGTGCCAGCTCACCACTCGACAGGGGGAGGAACACCGGGGAGCTGTTTTTT. Encoded protein: CASSPLDRGRNTGELFF.

This sequence joins TRBV25-1 and TRBJ2-5, with D possibly being TRBD2 (5 bases). The CDR3 length is 13 residues. Germline CDR1 MGHDK, CDR2 SYGVNS. Trimming stripped 3 bases from V and 5 bases from J, with 10 bases between. The CDR3 loop reads CASSDLPGETQYF. Written as DNA, the CDR3 is TGTGCCAGCAGTGATCTCCCGGGGGAGACCCAGTACTTC.

This clone appeared a single time. The chain combines TRBV21-1 with TRBJ2-1; the D segment call TRBD2 is taken from the table without a DNA check. TRBV21-1 is a pseudogene. The CDR3 runs to 19 residues. The CDR3 DNA is TGTGCCAGCACCGGGGAAGGCGGGAGGGCTTTTCTACGGCACAATGAGCAGTTCTTC. It specifies CASTGEGGRAFLRHNEQFF.

The chain employs TRBV18 and TRBJ2-7; tentatively, D is TRBD1 or TRBD2 (5 bases each). With 2 bases removed from V and 3 bases from J, the gap between germline ends came to 14 bases. The germline V gene encodes CDR1 KGHSH and CDR2 LQKENI. CDR3 length: 15 amino acids. The CDR3 DNA reads TGTGCCAGCTCACCAAGCCGGGACGCTAACTACGAGCAGTACTTC. This translates into CASSPSRDANYEQYF.

This rearrangement joins TRBV4-3 to TRBJ2-1; perhaps TRBD1 as D (5 bases). The ends were cut back, 0 bases at V and 0 bases at J, with 9 bases in the middle. The CDR3 runs 16 residues. Germline loops: CDR1 LGHNA, CDR2 YSLEER. This chain's CDR3 is CASSQDGRDSYNEQFF. The CDR3, as DNA: TGCGCCAGCAGCCAAGATGGCAGGGACTCCTACAATGAGCAGTTCTTC.

CDR3 nucleotides: TGTGCCAGCAGCGTAGGTCCTAGCGGGAGTTTGGCAGATACGCAGTATTTT. Residues: CASSVGPSGSLADTQYF. This sequence joins TRBV9 and TRBJ2-3, with 10 bases fitting TRBD2. This CDR3 has 17 amino acids. The germline CDR1 and CDR2 sequences are SGDLS and YYNGEE. The V segment lost 0 bases and the J segment 4 bases; nucleotides outside the gene matches: 8.

The chain links TRBV5-4 to TRBJ2-7; 10 bases line up with TRBD2. The CDR3 consists of 15 residues. The J segment lost 1 base and the V segment lost 7 bases, leaving 8 bases of the junction unmatched. Germline V gene data show CDR1 as SGHNT and CDR2 as YYREEE (reference sequence). This CDR3 is CASGPGTSVSYEQYF. The CDR3 DNA is TGTGCCAGCGGTCCTGGGACTAGCGTATCCTACGAGCAGTACTTC.

This sequence joins TRBV27 and TRBJ2-1; D gene unclear. The V end was cut by 5 bases, the J end by 2 bases, with 7 bases between. The germline V gene has CDR1 MNHEY and CDR2 SMNVEV (reference sequence). The CDR3 is 13 residues long. The CDR3 loop reads CASSPGPYNEQFF. Written as DNA, the CDR3 is TGTGCCAGCAGTCCTGGGCCCTACAATGAGCAGTTCTTC.

V usage is TRBV6-6 and J usage is TRBJ1-5; TRBD1 matches at 7 bases. Germline CDR1 MNHNY, CDR2 SVGAGI (reference sequence). The CDR3 has 16 residues. The V gene end was trimmed by 2 bases and the J gene end by 0 bases; junction bases not matched to a gene: 4. Here the CDR3 DNA reads TGTGCCAGCAGTTACCAGGGGGTCGATAGCAATCAGCCCCAGCATTTT. Translated: CASSYQGVDSNQPQHF.

Only one count was recorded for this clone. J is TRBJ2-1 and V is TRBV4-3; D is unresolved. This CDR3 spans 14 amino acids. Trimming pared 0 bases from V and 8 bases from J, leaving 11 bases between. From germline, CDR1 is LGHNA and CDR2 YSLEER. The CDR3 loop reads CASSQDQGLHEQFF. For the CDR3, the DNA is TGCGCCAGCAGCCAAGACCAAGGTCTCCATGAGCAGTTCTTC.

The table lists this clone with a count of one. The rearrangement links TRBV2 to TRBJ2-1; perhaps TRBD2 as D (5 bases). The CDR3 covers 14 residues. V was pared by 7 bases and J by 1 base, with 11 bases between. Germline lookup yields CDR1 SNHLY and CDR2 FYNNEI. CDR3 loop: CASTQGRSYNEQFF. The CDR3 DNA sequence: TGTGCCAGCACTCAAGGGAGATCCTACAATGAGCAGTTCTTC.